The rows below give T cell receptor beta chains drawn from one sample of a study of circulating and synovial CD4+ cells in juvenile arthritis. Generated by immunoSEQ multiplex PCR, the TCRdb table keeps only in-frame clones and is missing some. The sample shows 15,000 to 20,000 clones, around nine tenths of them seen only once. Material for sequencing was CD4+ T cells from blood. Source of these receptors: a human donor with juvenile idiopathic arthritis. CDR3s include the opening cysteine and the closing phenylalanine or tryptophan. D genes are given only for firm matches. Size is stated for part of the rows, as once, few or many counts, or as a class when the clone is expanded.

>TRBV19|TRBJ2-3|TRBD2|-
TGTGCCAGTAGTATAATCCTCGGGGCGGGAGGGCCGGGAGATACGCAGTATTTT
CASSIILGAGGPGDTQYF
>TRBV5-1|TRBJ2-3|-|once
TGCGCCAGCAGCTCGGCAGGGGGCAAGCGGGGAGATACGCAGTATTTT
CASSSAGGKRGDTQYF
>TRBV11-3|TRBJ2-2|-|-
TGTGCCAGCAGGAGGGCAGGCACCGGGGAGCTGTTTTTT
CASRRAGTGELFF
>TRBV7-3|TRBJ2-5|-|-
TGTGCCAGCAGCTTAAGAGGCCGGCTTGCGGAGACCCAGTACTTC
CASSLRGRLAETQYF
>TRBV2|TRBJ2-4|TRBD2|-
TGTGCCAGCAGGTATCGAGCGGGAGGCCCAGGCAAAAACATTCAGTACTTC
CASRYRAGGPGKNIQYF
>TRBV11-2|TRBJ1-1|-|-
TGTGCCAGCAGCTCATGGGCCCCGGGGGGGGACACTGAAGCTTTCTTT
CASSSWAPGGDTEAFF
>TRBV5-6|TRBJ2-3|-|-
TGTGCCAGCAGTTTAAAGGGGGTGGATACGCAGTATTTT
CASSLKGVDTQYF
>TRBV9|TRBJ2-2|-|-
TGTGCCAGCAGCAGAGGTGGTACCAGGGGTACCGGGGAGCTGTTTTTT
CASSRGGTRGTGELFF
>TRBV2|TRBJ2-5|TRBD1|-
TGTGCCAGCAGCGCGGAACAGGGGGCGAAGAAGACCCAGTACTTC
CASSAEQGAKKTQYF
>TRBV25-1|TRBJ1-4|TRBD1|-
TGTGCCAGCAGTGTAGGGAGTCAGGGGGCCAGGGAAAAACTGTTTTTT
CASSVGSQGAREKLFF
>TRBV5-8|TRBJ2-7|TRBD2|-
TGTGCCAGCGGAGGTCTGACGGGAGGGCGTGTGGAGGAGCAGTACTTC
CASGGLTGGRVEEQYF
>TRBV10-3|TRBJ1-2|TRBD1|-
TGTGCCATCAGTGAAGCAGGGGGCTTCGGCTACACCTTC
CAISEAGGFGYTF
>TRBV7-2|TRBJ2-7|-|-
TGTGCCAGCAGCTTAGTCAGGGGAGAGACCTACGAGCAGTACTTC
CASSLVRGETYEQYF
>TRBV5-1|TRBJ2-7|TRBD2|once
TGCGCCAGCGGTAGCGGGAGCTATTACGAGCAGTACTTC
CASGSGSYYEQYF
>TRBV5-1|TRBJ2-3|-|-
TGCGCCAGCAGCTTGATGGCGGGCCCCACAGATACGCAGTATTTT
CASSLMAGPTDTQYF
>TRBV6-6|TRBJ1-2|TRBD1|-
TGTGCCAGCAGTTACTCGAGGGACAGGCGCAGCGATGGCTACACCTTC
CASSYSRDRRSDGYTF
>TRBV5-6|TRBJ1-1|-|once
TGTGCCAGCAGCTTGAGAGCGGGAGAGGTGAACACTGAAGCTTTCTTT
CASSLRAGEVNTEAFF
>TRBV5-1|TRBJ2-1|TRBD2|-
TGCGCCAGCAGCTTGTTGGGCCTAGCGGGGTGGGGCAATGAGCAGTTCTTC
CASSLLGLAGWGNEQFF
>TRBV5-1|TRBJ2-6|TRBD1|-
TGCGCCAGCAGCCCGCGGACAGGGGGACTAGTCGGGGCCAACGTCCTGACTTTC
CASSPRTGGLVGANVLTF
>TRBV5-4|TRBJ2-3|TRBD2|-
TGTGCCAGCAGCTTGTTAGCGGGGGACACAGATACGCAGTATTTT
CASSLLAGDTDTQYF
>TRBV4-2|TRBJ1-1|-|-
TGTGCCAGCAGCCAAGCCTCCGGAGGGAGGGGGAACACTGAAGCTTTCTTT
CASSQASGGRGNTEAFF
>TRBV29-1|TRBJ1-2|-|-
TGCAGCGTCGGAGTCTATGGCTACACCTTC
CSVGVYGYTF